Presented here are 5 T cell receptor beta chains from one specimen sequenced in a study of T cell responses to AZD1222 COVID-19 vaccine. TCRdb keeps only in-frame clones here, not all; method: immunoSEQ multiplex PCR. The sample includes fewer than 150,000 clones, roughly 91% of them seen just once. The source was peripheral blood, collected on day 0 of AZD1222 vaccination. The receptors originated from an adult in good health.

The chain links TRBV2 to TRBJ2-1; D remains unclear. The CDR3 runs 12 residues. Germline CDR1 and CDR2: SNHLY and FYNNEI. Trimming cost V 6 bases and J 9 bases, with 12 bases left between them. In nucleotides, the CDR3 is TGTGCCAGCAGGAAAGAGGTGGGTGAGCAGTTCTTC. Encoded protein: CASRKEVGEQFF.

V and J are TRBV3-1 (or the pseudogene TRBV3-2) and TRBJ1-2; unclear D gene. CDR1 is LGHDT and CDR2 is YNNKEL in the germline V gene (reference sequence). Trimming left V 0 bases short and J 0 bases short, with 17 bases between. The CDR3 is 18 amino acids. The CDR3, as DNA: TGTGCCAGCAGCCAAGAGGGGTTCAGGCCGGGAGCTAACTATGGCTACACCTTC. As protein: CASSQEGFRPGANYGYTF.

Only one count was recorded for this clone. V is TRBV5-1 and J is TRBJ1-5, with a possible D match to TRBD1 (5 bases). V gave up 4 bases and J gave up 6 bases, with 17 bases separating them. This CDR3 has 15 amino acids. The germline CDR1 and CDR2 sequences are SGHRS and YFSETQ. DNA of the CDR3: TGCGCCAGCAGCATGGGACCCGGCGGAGGTCAGCCCCAGCATTTT. Translating gives CASSMGPGGGQPQHF.

The chain links TRBV27 to TRBJ2-7; D is uncertain. Per germline, CDR1 MNHEY and CDR2 SMNVEV (reference sequence). The CDR3 consists of 15 residues. The V end was cut by 8 bases, the J end by 0 bases, with 17 bases between. CDR3 nucleotides: TGTGCCAGCGCGTATGCTGGGGATCCCTCCTACGAGCAGTACTTC. Residues: CASAYAGDPSYEQYF.

V usage is TRBV6-2 or TRBV6-3 and J usage is TRBJ2-4, with 9 bases matching TRBD1. The V segment lost 3 bases and the J segment 6 bases; nucleotides outside the gene matches: 3. The V gene's germline CDR1 is MNHEY and CDR2 SVGEGT. The CDR3 has 14 amino acids. The CDR3 DNA reads as TGTGCCAGCAGTTATCGGGACAGGGTAAACATTCAGTACTTC. This translates into CASSYRDRVNIQYF.